These T cell receptor beta chains were read from a single sample in a study of T cell repertoires in cytomegalovirus infection. These receptors' antigens are unknown. TCRdb re-analysed the reads in MiXCR, keeping a single row per CDR3 protein. The data hold roughly 990,000 distinct CDR3 sequences, with around 30% observed a single time. The sequenced sample was cultured CD8+ T cells from PBMCs, obtained from culture after CMV antigen stimulation. These receptors were taken from a human donor in good health (CMV status not recorded). Some clones in this sample may be carry-over from other donors' samples. The conserved cysteine and the conserved F or W are not part of the CDR3 here. Fields, in order: V gene, J gene, clone size, CDR3 protein. Part of the rows lack a size; the others show once, few, many or a class for expanded clones.

TRBV7-9,TRBJ2-4,NA,ASSLPSQRGDKNIQY
TRBV9,TRBJ1-1,few,ASGGPNTEAF
TRBV7-2,TRBJ2-7,many,ASSLRRHEQY
TRBV5-6,TRBJ2-5,NA,ASSSVGQGYQETQY
TRBV10-3,TRBJ2-1,few,AISGYSSGGHLEQF
TRBV28,TRBJ1-2,few,ASSFRGNPYGYT
TRBV5-7,TRBJ2-7,NA,ASSLTDAGFYEQY
TRBV27,TRBJ2-1,NA,VSSLISGNRNNEQF
TRBV4-1,TRBJ1-1,NA,ASSQARTEAF
TRBV28,TRBJ2-3,NA,ASTLGGDDTDTQY
TRBV2,TRBJ2-1,NA,ASSETSTPYNEQF
TRBV7-6,TRBJ2-1,NA,ASSLPSTGSNSYNEQF
TRBV11-2,TRBJ2-1,many,ASSSPGAGVYNEQF
TRBV27,TRBJ1-2,NA,ASSPVDSYGYT
TRBV25-1,TRBJ2-1,few,ASGSSRSYNEQF
TRBV2,TRBJ2-1,NA,ATFPTTNEQF
TRBV7-6,TRBJ2-4,few,ASSASGYREGIQY
TRBV27,TRBJ2-7,NA,ASSFEWGYEQY
TRBV7-6,TRBJ2-2,NA,ASSLLDRERPSFTGELF
TRBV7-2,TRBJ2-7,NA,ASSWTVGASYEQY
TRBV12-3/TRBV12-4,TRBJ2-2,few,ARGQLNTGELF
TRBV5-1,TRBJ2-2,NA,ASSSGQGAGAGELF
TRBV5-6,TRBJ1-6,NA,ASSLSGSIYNSPLH
TRBV27,TRBJ2-2,few,ASSEGGGWAGELF
TRBV6-1,TRBJ1-1,NA,ASIRDSHILDTEAF
TRBV7-2,TRBJ1-5,many,ASSLDRNSNQPQH
TRBV6-5,TRBJ2-5,NA,ASSRPWAGQKETQY
TRBV12-3/TRBV12-4,TRBJ2-2,NA,ASTLGESTNTGELF
TRBV20-1,TRBJ2-5,few,SVLNRDRGQETQY
TRBV12-5,TRBJ2-1,few,ASGFLIPGTSGEGEQF
TRBV7-2,TRBJ1-5,many,ASSLRSGIGNQPQH
TRBV10-3,TRBJ1-2,NA,AISEWVGRDHKGYYGYT
TRBV28,TRBJ1-5,NA,ASSPRTVIGNQPQH
TRBV7-6,TRBJ1-1,many,ASSLTGGNEAF
TRBV20-1,TRBJ1-2,NA,SALTAAGPSNYGYT
TRBV27,TRBJ2-7,NA,ASSSVSNEQY
TRBV4-1,TRBJ1-1,NA,ASSQDLGYTEAF